This T cell receptor beta chain derives from a study of graft-versus-host responses after intestinal transplantation. Study-wide points: Allografts of patients with graft-donor T cell macrochimerism showed high graft-versus-host to host-versus-graft clone ratios.

TCRdb's table, derived via immunoSEQ multiplex PCR, lists solely in-frame clones and lacks some. The sample includes some 81,000 clones, around nine tenths of them seen just once. Comment on this clone: What it recognizes is unknown.

Germline V CDR1 and CDR2: MNHNS, SASEGT. The CDR3 spans 14 residues. With 4 bases clipped from V and 5 bases from J, the junction kept 7 bases outside the gene matches. This chain uses TRBV6-1 with TRBJ2-7; 8 bases agree with TRBD2. The sequence was obtained from a human donor who received an intestinal transplant. The material was unstimulated CD4+ T cells sorted from spleen or lymph node cells, obtained before intestinal transplant. In DNA, the CDR3 is TGTGCCAGCAGTGCGGAGGGACTAGAGAACGAGCAGTACTTC. This encodes CASSAEGLENEQYF.